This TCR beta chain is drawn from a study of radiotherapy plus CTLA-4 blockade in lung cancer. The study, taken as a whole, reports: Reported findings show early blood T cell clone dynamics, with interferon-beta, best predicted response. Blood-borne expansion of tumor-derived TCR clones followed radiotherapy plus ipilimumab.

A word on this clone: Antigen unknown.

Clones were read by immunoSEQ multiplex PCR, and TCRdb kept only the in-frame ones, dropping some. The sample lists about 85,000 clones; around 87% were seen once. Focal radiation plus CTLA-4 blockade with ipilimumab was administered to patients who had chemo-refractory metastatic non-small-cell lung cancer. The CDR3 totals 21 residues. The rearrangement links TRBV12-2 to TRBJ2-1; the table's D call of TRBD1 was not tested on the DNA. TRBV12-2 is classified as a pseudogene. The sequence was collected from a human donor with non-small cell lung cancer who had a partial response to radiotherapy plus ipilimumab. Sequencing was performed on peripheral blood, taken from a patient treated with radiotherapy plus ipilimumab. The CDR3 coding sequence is TGTGCAAGTCGCTTAGTGGGGTGGAGGACAGGGAATCTAAAACACTACAATGAGCAGTTCTTC. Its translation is CASRLVGWRTGNLKHYNEQFF.